The sequence of this T cell receptor (beta chain) was determined in a study of blood T cell repertoires in COVID-19. Study background: Acute and convalescent COVID-19 specimens originated in the United States, Italy and Spain. T cells, B-cell-depleted T cells, or PBMCs supplied cDNA or gDNA.

The CDR3 length is 15 residues. Germline V gene data show CDR1 as SGDLS and CDR2 as YYNGEE. Turning to this clone: The germline gene is not matched at one end of the junction; a read error may be the cause.

As originally analysed: Reference gene primers were amplified, and this amplification served to estimate nucleated cell counts. This table comes from immunoSEQ multiplex PCR, and its TCRdb copy is limited to in-frame clones, with some not included. The V and J calls and clone size were taken over from that table, and D and trimming were inferred from the DNA. Of tens of thousands of clones in the sample, 85% to 90% are singletons; the top ten hold 2.5% to 3%. Sequencing was performed on peripheral blood. The receptor's source is an older man with acute or convalescent COVID-19. The chain has TRBV9 and TRBJ2-1; 9 bases fit TRBD2. The CDR3 reads CASSVGGRGSGRRIF. The CDR3 region has the DNA TGTGCCAGCAGCGTAGGGGGCCGGGGTAGCGGGAGAAGGATCTTC.